These T cell receptor beta chains were read from a single sample in a study of T cells in Graves' hyperthyroidism and ophthalmopathy. Each CDR3 protein is one row after TCRdb ran MiXCR on the multiplex PCR reads. The repertoire includes hundreds of thousands of distinct CDR3 sequences, roughly 15% of them detected once, and 9.5% to 15% sits in the top ten. Sequencing input: blood. These receptor sequences come from a woman aged 50 to 60 with Graves' ophthalmopathy. CDR3s include the opening cysteine and the closing phenylalanine or tryptophan. A D gene is named only where the DNA matches it firmly. Size is omitted from some rows. Given values are once, few, many or a class for expanded clones.

CDR3aa: CASSSTVSTNEKLFF
CDR3nt: TGTGCCAGCAGTTCAACGGTCTCGACTAATGAAAAACTGTTTTTT
len: 15
abundance: NA
d_gene: NA
j_gene: TRBJ1-4
v_gene: TRBV7-8

CDR3aa: CASSSPGLAGGIEQFF
CDR3nt: TGTGCCAGCAGCTCCCCGGGACTAGCGGGAGGGATTGAGCAGTTCTTC
len: 16
abundance: many
d_gene: TRBD2
j_gene: TRBJ2-1
v_gene: TRBV11-2

CDR3aa: CASSLGRQFGDTQYF
CDR3nt: TGTGCCAGCAGCTTAGGGCGACAGTTTGGAGATACGCAGTATTTT
len: 15
abundance: many
d_gene: NA
j_gene: TRBJ2-3
v_gene: TRBV11-3

CDR3aa: CASSFPTVIPRDTQYF
CDR3nt: TGTGCCAGCAGTTTTCCCACAGTCATACCACGGGATACGCAGTATTTT
len: 16
abundance: many
d_gene: NA
j_gene: TRBJ2-3
v_gene: TRBV28

CDR3aa: CASSLAGQHYSTSYEQYF
CDR3nt: TGTGCCAGCAGCTTAGCGGGACAGCACTACTCGACCTCCTACGAGCAGTACTTC
len: 18
abundance: many
d_gene: NA
j_gene: TRBJ2-7
v_gene: TRBV7-3

CDR3aa: CSVEERDGYTF
CDR3nt: TGCAGCGTTGAAGAACGCGATGGCTACACCTTC
len: 11
abundance: many
d_gene: NA
j_gene: TRBJ1-2
v_gene: TRBV29-1

CDR3aa: CASRQGAGYGYTF
CDR3nt: TGTGCCAGCAGACAGGGGGCGGGCTATGGCTACACCTTC
len: 13
abundance: few
d_gene: TRBD1
j_gene: TRBJ1-2
v_gene: TRBV28

CDR3aa: CASRPLAGVFYEQYF
CDR3nt: TGTGCCAGCAGACCACTAGCGGGAGTATTCTACGAGCAGTACTTC
len: 15
abundance: NA
d_gene: TRBD2
j_gene: TRBJ2-7
v_gene: TRBV6-2/TRBV6-3

CDR3aa: CSANPRKGTHSYGYTF
CDR3nt: TGCAGTGCTAACCCCCGGAAAGGGACCCACTCCTATGGCTACACCTTC
len: 16
abundance: NA
d_gene: NA
j_gene: TRBJ1-2
v_gene: TRBV20-1

CDR3aa: CASSAGGHLSNQPQHF
CDR3nt: TGCGCCAGCAGTGCAGGGGGACACCTTAGCAATCAGCCCCAGCATTTT
len: 16
abundance: few
d_gene: TRBD1
j_gene: TRBJ1-5
v_gene: TRBV10-1

CDR3aa: CASSLADYGYTF
CDR3nt: TGTGCCAGCAGTTTGGCGGACTATGGCTACACCTTC
len: 12
abundance: many
d_gene: NA
j_gene: TRBJ1-2
v_gene: TRBV28

CDR3aa: CASSGTQGPNTGELFF
CDR3nt: TGTGCCAGCAGTGGTACGCAGGGGCCCAACACCGGGGAGCTGTTTTTT
len: 16
abundance: NA
d_gene: NA
j_gene: TRBJ2-2
v_gene: TRBV12-3/TRBV12-4

CDR3aa: CAINTGTSGNEQFF
CDR3nt: TGTGCCATCAACACCGGGACTAGCGGCAATGAGCAGTTCTTC
len: 14
abundance: many
d_gene: TRBD2
j_gene: TRBJ2-1
v_gene: TRBV10-3

CDR3aa: CASSFQGTSYEQYF
CDR3nt: TGTGCCAGCAGCTTCCAGGGAACAAGCTACGAGCAGTACTTC
len: 14
abundance: many
d_gene: NA
j_gene: TRBJ2-7
v_gene: TRBV7-9

CDR3aa: CASSYLPSSTDTQYF
CDR3nt: TGTGCCAGCAGTTACCTACCCAGCAGCACAGATACGCAGTATTTT
len: 15
abundance: many
d_gene: NA
j_gene: TRBJ2-3
v_gene: TRBV27

CDR3aa: CASSYCGTGLTTEAFF
CDR3nt: TGTGCCAGCAGTTACTGTGGGACAGGGCTCACCACTGAAGCTTTCTTT
len: 16
abundance: few
d_gene: NA
j_gene: TRBJ1-1
v_gene: TRBV3-2

CDR3aa: CSARDGDRGWNQPQHF
CDR3nt: TGCAGTGCTAGAGATGGGGACAGGGGTTGGAATCAGCCCCAGCATTTT
len: 16
abundance: many
d_gene: TRBD1
j_gene: TRBJ1-5
v_gene: TRBV20-1

CDR3aa: CASSPWDRNVLTF
CDR3nt: TGTGCCAGCAGCCCCTGGGACAGAAACGTCCTGACTTTC
len: 13
abundance: few
d_gene: TRBD1
j_gene: TRBJ2-6
v_gene: TRBV3-1

CDR3aa: CASRGENQPQHF
CDR3nt: TGTGCCAGCAGGGGGGAGAATCAGCCCCAGCATTTT
len: 12
abundance: few
d_gene: NA
j_gene: TRBJ1-5
v_gene: TRBV2

CDR3aa: CASSWGVGGIEKLFF
CDR3nt: TGTGCCAGCAGCTGGGGGGTTGGGGGAATAGAAAAACTGTTTTTT
len: 15
abundance: many
d_gene: NA
j_gene: TRBJ1-4
v_gene: TRBV7-2

CDR3aa: CSAREGGARETQYF
CDR3nt: TGCAGTGCTAGAGAAGGGGGGGCCAGGGAGACCCAGTACTTC
len: 14
abundance: NA
d_gene: NA
j_gene: TRBJ2-5
v_gene: TRBV20-1

CDR3aa: CASSLERGQKGSPLHF
CDR3nt: TGCGCCAGCAGCTTGGAAAGAGGGCAGAAGGGTTCACCCCTCCACTTT
len: 16
abundance: few
d_gene: NA
j_gene: TRBJ1-6
v_gene: TRBV5-1

CDR3aa: CASSVPAGRAVAFF
CDR3nt: TGTGCCAGCAGTGTCCCCGCTGGCAGGGCCGTTGCTTTCTTT
len: 14
abundance: many
d_gene: NA
j_gene: TRBJ1-1
v_gene: TRBV6-1

CDR3aa: CASSSWLAGVSGLTDTQYF
CDR3nt: TGTGCCAGTAGTTCGTGGCTAGCGGGAGTGTCTGGCCTCACAGATACGCAGTATTTT
len: 19
abundance: NA
d_gene: TRBD2
j_gene: TRBJ2-3
v_gene: TRBV19

CDR3aa: CSARTRDTASFTQYF
CDR3nt: TGCAGTGCTAGGACCCGGGACACGGCTTCGTTTACGCAGTATTTT
len: 15
abundance: NA
d_gene: NA
j_gene: TRBJ2-3
v_gene: TRBV20-1

CDR3aa: CASSLVWNSYEQYF
CDR3nt: TGTGCCAGCAGCTTAGTGTGGAACTCCTACGAGCAGTACTTC
len: 14
abundance: many
d_gene: NA
j_gene: TRBJ2-7
v_gene: TRBV7-2

CDR3aa: CASSPDRGTNTEAFF
CDR3nt: TGTGCCAGCAGCCCAGACCGGGGGACGAACACTGAAGCTTTCTTT
len: 15
abundance: many
d_gene: NA
j_gene: TRBJ1-1
v_gene: TRBV7-2

CDR3aa: CASSLRTGELFF
CDR3nt: TGTGCCAGCAGTTTGAGGACCGGGGAGCTGTTTTTT
len: 12
abundance: many
d_gene: NA
j_gene: TRBJ2-2
v_gene: TRBV7-3

CDR3aa: CSAVDSGTNNYDYTF
CDR3nt: TGCAGTGCTGTCGATTCCGGGACGAACAACTATGACTACACCTTC
len: 15
abundance: NA
d_gene: NA
j_gene: TRBJ1-2
v_gene: TRBV20-1

CDR3aa: CASSEGASGKLFF
CDR3nt: TGCGCCAGCAGCGAGGGGGCCAGCGGAAAACTGTTTTTT
len: 13
abundance: many
d_gene: TRBD1
j_gene: TRBJ1-4
v_gene: TRBV5-1

CDR3aa: CASSLGSNTGELFF
CDR3nt: TGTGCCAGCAGCTTAGGTAGCAACACCGGGGAGCTGTTTTTT
len: 14
abundance: many
d_gene: NA
j_gene: TRBJ2-2
v_gene: TRBV11-2

CDR3aa: CASSLMGVNEKLFF
CDR3nt: TGTGCCAGCAGCCTAATGGGGGTTAATGAAAAACTGTTTTTT
len: 14
abundance: many
d_gene: NA
j_gene: TRBJ1-4
v_gene: TRBV11-3

CDR3aa: CASTLSGTGYEQYF
CDR3nt: TGTGCCAGTACCCTCTCCGGGACAGGCTACGAGCAGTACTTC
len: 14
abundance: NA
d_gene: TRBD1
j_gene: TRBJ2-7
v_gene: TRBV19

CDR3aa: CASSPRGLSYEQYF
CDR3nt: TGTGCCAGCTCACCCCGGGGTCTCTCCTACGAGCAGTACTTC
len: 14
abundance: many
d_gene: NA
j_gene: TRBJ2-7
v_gene: TRBV18

CDR3aa: CASSSWTVQDTQYF
CDR3nt: TGTGCCAGCAGCTCTTGGACAGTTCAAGATACGCAGTATTTT
len: 14
abundance: many
d_gene: NA
j_gene: TRBJ2-3
v_gene: TRBV12-3/TRBV12-4

CDR3aa: CASSLGSGDLEGYTF
CDR3nt: TGTGCCAGCAGTTTGGGTTCGGGGGATTTAGAGGGCTACACCTTC
len: 15
abundance: many
d_gene: NA
j_gene: TRBJ1-2
v_gene: TRBV27

CDR3aa: CASSLVPGLYEQYF
CDR3nt: TGTGCCAGCAGCTTAGTCCCAGGGTTGTACGAGCAGTACTTC
len: 14
abundance: many
d_gene: NA
j_gene: TRBJ2-7
v_gene: TRBV7-2

CDR3aa: CAAQDSFYGYTF
CDR3nt: TGTGCCGCCCAAGACAGTTTCTATGGCTACACCTTC
len: 12
abundance: few
d_gene: NA
j_gene: TRBJ1-2
v_gene: TRBV19

CDR3aa: CSVVGQRRDGYTF
CDR3nt: TGCAGCGTTGTAGGGCAGCGGAGGGATGGCTACACCTTC
len: 13
abundance: many
d_gene: NA
j_gene: TRBJ1-2
v_gene: TRBV29-1

CDR3aa: CASRGQLNYGYTF
CDR3nt: TGTGCCAGCCGGGGACAGCTTAACTATGGCTACACCTTC
len: 13
abundance: NA
d_gene: TRBD1
j_gene: TRBJ1-2
v_gene: TRBV25-1

CDR3aa: CASSLEHRRKSFGRYNEQFF
CDR3nt: TGTGCCAGCAGCTTAGAGCACAGAAGAAAGTCTTTCGGAAGATACAATGAGCAGTTCTTC
len: 20
abundance: NA
d_gene: NA
j_gene: TRBJ2-1
v_gene: TRBV13